This TCR beta chain is drawn from a study of shared T cell receptors in the human thymus. Data came from immunoSEQ multiplex PCR; TCRdb stores just in-frame clones and leaves some out. The sample contains 630,000 or so clones, 70% to 90% of which appear only once. Germline CDR1 SGHDN, CDR2 FVKESK. The ends lost 0 bases at V and 6 bases at J; junction bases unmatched: 7. The CDR3 is 15 amino acids. These data also featured in a second study, about human thymus T cells.

Sample: thymocytes. The clonotype comes from a boy under two years old with a congenital heart defect. The J gene is TRBJ2-7, the V gene TRBV14; 8 bases agree with TRBD1. CDR3: CASSQDPPTGVEQYF. CDR3 sequence (DNA): TGTGCCAGCAGCCAAGATCCGCCGACAGGGGTCGAGCAGTACTTC. The complete variable domain, with remaining parts taken from reference TRBV14 and TRBJ2-7, reads EAGVTQFPSHSVIEKGQTVTLRCDPISGHDNLYWYRRVMGKEIKFLLHFVKESKQDESGMPNNRFLAERTGGTYSTLKVQPAELEDSGVYFCASSQDPPTGVEQYFGPGTRLTVT.